What follows describes a single T cell receptor beta chain. What it recognizes is unknown. TCRdb fed the RT-PCR reads into MiXCR, producing one record per CDR3 protein. The repertoire holds 450,000 to 600,000 distinct CDR3 sequences, 16% seen once, with approximately 3% in the top ten. The V and J ends lost 5 bases and 11 bases, in that order; junction bases with no gene match: 8. Germline lookup yields CDR1 SGHTA and CDR2 FQGNSA. This CDR3 contains 13 residues. The sample originates from a study of response to subunit inactivated influenza vaccine. Findings and caveats of the study: The authors offered the suggestion that each seasonal influenza vaccination recruits few new T cells.

The genes are TRBV7-2 and TRBJ2-7, with TRBD2 matching 11 bases. The sample here was CD4+ T cells sorted from PBMCs, taken 23 to 25 months after vaccination. The source of this sequence is a man between 50 and 75 years old who received an inactivated influenza vaccine. The DNA for the CDR3 is TGTGCCAGCAGCACCGGGACTAGCGGATCGAAGTACTTC. It specifies CASSTGTSGSKYF.